This T cell receptor beta chain was recovered during a study of monozygotic twins with inflammatory bowel disease. For each CDR3 protein, TCRdb gives one entry from its re-call of the 5' RACE reads, without DNA. The listing contains around 140,000 distinct CDR3 sequences. Per germline, CDR1 MNHEY and CDR2 SVGEGT. The CDR3 length is 13 residues. Points on this clonotype: The target antigen is unknown.

Study results and caveats: Repertoire similarity matched across concordant and discordant twins, perhaps owing to limited power.

No T cells were sorted before total RNA was taken from whole blood. This receptor was taken from a human donor with ulcerative colitis or Crohn's disease, or a healthy co-twin of an affected twin (not recorded which). This chain joins TRBV6-2 or TRBV6-3 and TRBJ2-4; the D gene TCRdb calls, TRBD2, cannot be checked with no DNA. What was sequenced was blood. The CDR3 is CASSRGGRNIQYF.